This T cell receptor (beta chain) was identified during a study of T-cell reconstitution after alpha-beta-depleted transplantation in children. Overall study findings and caveats: Once a year had passed after transplant, T-cell counts and diversity came mostly from newly produced T cells. High day-60 TCRbeta diversity in some patients came from surviving recipient T cells and thymic progenitors. At around two months after transplant, the alpha-beta T cells were reportedly derived from several hundred expanded clones that came from non-depleted graft cells.

TCRbeta library preparation incorporated unique molecular identifiers. One entry per CDR3 protein, called by TCRdb with MiXCR from the PCR reads. The sample holds over 25,000 distinct CDR3 sequences, 5% to 7% seen once. Germline V lookup: CDR1 LGHNA, CDR2 YNFKEQ. Trimming took off 4 bases at V and 2 bases at J, with 10 bases between the two ends. The CDR3 has 14 amino acids. This clonotype was seen many times. The antigen is not known. The chain recombines TRBV4-2 with TRBJ2-3, with D possibly TRBD2 on 6 matching bases. The source material was peripheral blood, sampled 60 days after TCRalphabeta/CD19-depleted stem cell transplant. This TCR was sampled from a child younger than two who had a stem cell transplant for acute myeloid leukemia, so the T cells may come from the graft donor. CDR3 region: CASSPEGLTDTQYF. The CDR3 bases are TGTGCCAGCAGCCCGGAGGGGCTCACAGATACGCAGTATTTT.